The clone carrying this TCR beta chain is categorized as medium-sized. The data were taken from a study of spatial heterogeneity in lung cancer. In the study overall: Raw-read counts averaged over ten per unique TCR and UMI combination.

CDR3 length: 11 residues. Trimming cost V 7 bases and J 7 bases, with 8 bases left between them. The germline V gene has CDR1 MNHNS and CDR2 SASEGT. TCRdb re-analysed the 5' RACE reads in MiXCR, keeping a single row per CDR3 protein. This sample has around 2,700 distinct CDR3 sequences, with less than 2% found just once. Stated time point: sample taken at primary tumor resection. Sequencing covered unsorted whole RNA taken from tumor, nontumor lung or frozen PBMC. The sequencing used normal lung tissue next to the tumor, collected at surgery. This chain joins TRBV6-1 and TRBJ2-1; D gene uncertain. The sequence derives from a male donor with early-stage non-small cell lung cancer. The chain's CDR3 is CASTERNEQFF. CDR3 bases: TGTGCCAGCACAGAAAGGAATGAGCAGTTCTTC.